A single sample gave rise to the 14 T cell receptor beta chains below, sequenced in a study of regulatory T cells in long-lasting Graves disease. The time point here: persistent/refractory GD, antithyroid drugs over 5 years with positive TRAb. RNA isolated from PBMCs was used to make the TCR library. Arm-PCR of CDR3 regions and iRepertoire HTBI primers were used to build TCR beta libraries. MiXCR was run by TCRdb on the multiplex PCR reads, yielding one entry per CDR3 protein. The repertoire holds a few hundred thousand distinct CDR3 sequences, with more than 20% as singletons. The sequenced sample was peripheral blood mononuclear cells (PBMCs), obtained when the disease was refractory, from a patient treated with antithyroid drugs. The receptors were sampled from a woman aged 35 to 49 with Graves disease.

V and J are TRBV2 and TRBJ1-1; D is uncertain. Germline V CDR1 and CDR2: SNHLY, FYNNEI. There are 14 residues in the CDR3. The germline V and J ends were trimmed by 2 bases and 4 bases, with 11 bases remaining between them. The CDR3 coding sequence is TGTGCCAGCAGTGAATGGGAGATGAGCACTGAAGCTTTCTTT. Residues: CASSEWEMSTEAFF.

This clonotype was counted a few times. The chain combines TRBV20-1 with TRBJ2-7, with 11 positions matching TRBD2. Trimming took 5 bases from V and 3 from J; bases not matched to a gene: 3. CDR3 length: 13 amino acids. CDR1 is DFQATT, CDR2 SNEGSKA, per germline (reference sequence). The CDR3 loop is CSAPGLAVYEQYF. Written as DNA, the CDR3 is TGCAGTGCTCCGGGACTAGCGGTCTACGAGCAGTACTTC.

This clonotype showed up just a few times. The chain is built from TRBV6-1 and TRBJ1-3; D not resolved. Trimming pared 2 bases from V and 0 bases from J, leaving 8 bases between. This CDR3 region has 15 residues. Germline-derived CDR1 and CDR2 are MNHNS and SASEGT. CDR3 bases: TGTGCCAGCAGTGAAAGACCGAGCTCTGGAAACACCATATATTTT. Protein: CASSERPSSGNTIYF.

This clonotype has more than one count but fewer than ten. This chain uses TRBV10-3 with TRBJ2-7; TRBD1 aligns across 8 bases. The CDR3 consists of 14 residues. Germline trimming cut 2 bases from V and 3 bases from J; bases unmatched to any gene: 3. The germline CDR1 and CDR2 sequences are ENHRY and SYGVKD. The CDR3 loop reads CAISETGTGYEQYF. In DNA form, the CDR3 reads TGTGCCATCAGTGAGACCGGGACAGGCTACGAGCAGTACTTC.

This chain uses TRBV2 with TRBJ2-1, with 11 bases matching TRBD2. J lost 0 bases, V lost 6 bases, and 13 bases had no gene match. The CDR3 sequence is 19 residues long. Germline assignment: CDR1 SNHLY and CDR2 FYNNEI. CDR3 coding DNA: TGTGCCAGCAGCAAAAAAGGGGGTACTAGCGGGAGCTCCTACAATGAGCAGTTCTTC. Its translation: CASSKKGGTSGSSYNEQFF.

This clonotype is a singleton in its sample. This chain's CDR3 is CASMSGGEGDYGYTF. Here the CDR3 DNA reads TGTGCCAGCATGTCAGGGGGCGAGGGAGACTATGGCTACACCTTC. The V and J genes are TRBV28 and TRBJ1-2; 8 nucleotides line up with TRBD1. The CDR3 contains 15 residues. Germline V gene lookup returns CDR1 MDHEN and CDR2 SYDVKM. With 7 bases clipped from V and 3 bases from J, the junction kept 10 bases outside the gene matches.

In regard to this clonotype: A read error is the likely source, as a far larger clone sits one nucleotide away. The J gene is TRBJ2-7, the V gene TRBV11-2; possibly TRBD1 for D (6 bases). The V end lost 1 base, the J end lost 2 bases, and 21 bases lay between the germline ends. The CDR3 is made up of 18 amino acids. Germline CDR1 is SGHAT and CDR2 is FQNNGV. DNA of the CDR3: TGTGCCAGCAGCTTAGGAGGTTCGTCAGGGGCGAATCCCTACGAGCAGTACTTC. As protein: CASSLGGSSGANPYEQYF.

This clonotype was counted a few times. The V and J genes are TRBV6-2 or TRBV6-3 and TRBJ2-1, with 10 bases identical to TRBD2. The CDR3 is made up of 16 amino acids. The V segment lost 4 bases and the J segment 6 bases; nucleotides outside the gene matches: 9. Germline V gene data show CDR1 as MNHEY and CDR2 as SVGEGT. CDR3 sequence: CASSSTGTSVPNEQFF. The CDR3 nucleotides read TGTGCCAGCAGTTCCACCGGGACTAGCGTACCCAATGAGCAGTTCTTC.

This clonotype was found many times. The chain joins TRBV7-9 to TRBJ1-5; D is perhaps TRBD1 (6 bases). V shed 4 bases and J shed 4 bases, with 14 bases lying between them. CDR3 length equals 15 residues. From germline, CDR1 is SEHNR and CDR2 FQNEAQ (reference sequence). The CDR3: CASSSRTEANQPQHF. The CDR3 DNA sequence: TGTGCCAGCAGCTCCCGGACAGAAGCTAATCAGCCCCAGCATTTT.

The rearrangement joins TRBV7-8 to TRBJ2-4; D is unclear. V gave up 3 bases and J gave up 7 bases, with 10 bases separating them. The V gene's germline CDR1 is SGHVS and CDR2 FQNEAQ. The length of the CDR3 is 13 residues. The CDR3: CASSFRQTNIQYF. The DNA for the CDR3 is TGTGCCAGCAGCTTTCGACAAACCAACATTCAGTACTTC.

This clonotype appeared many times. CDR3 region: CASSLDRDNLEAFF. The CDR3 bases are TGTGCCAGCAGCCTGGACAGGGACAACCTTGAAGCTTTCTTT. The chain links TRBV5-5 to TRBJ1-1; 8 bases align to TRBD1. Germline V gene lookup returns CDR1 SGHKS and CDR2 YYEKEE (reference sequence). The CDR3 has 14 amino acids. Unmatched junction bases numbered 9, after V lost 4 bases and J lost 7 bases.

This chain links TRBV28 with TRBJ2-7; perhaps TRBD2 as D (5 bases). Deletions cut 4 bases from V and 2 bases from J, with 15 bases between. This CDR3 has 15 residues. Looked up from germline, CDR1 is MDHEN and CDR2 is SYDVKM. In DNA, the CDR3 is TGTGCCAGCAGTTCACCGGGGTCAGGAACCTACGAGCAGTACTTC. It is translated as CASSSPGSGTYEQYF.

This clonotype was detected many times. The chain employs TRBV6-1 and TRBJ2-5; D perhaps matches TRBD1 (6 bases). This CDR3 is built from 14 residues. With 8 bases removed from V and 2 bases from J, the gap between germline ends came to 15 bases. CDR1 and CDR2 (germline): MNHNS, SASEGT. The CDR3 DNA reads as TGTGCCAGCGGATCCGGACAGAGACAAGAGACCCAGTACTTC. It yields the protein CASGSGQRQETQYF.

This clonotype was recorded many times. The chain combines TRBV6-1 with TRBJ2-7, with D possibly TRBD2 on 5 matching bases. V was clipped by 4 bases and J by 3 bases, with 13 bases between them. The CDR3 runs to 14 residues. CDR1 is MNHNS, CDR2 SASEGT, per germline. In DNA form, the CDR3 reads TGTGCCAGCAGTGTCGATCCGAGGGACTACGAGCAGTACTTC. It is translated as CASSVDPRDYEQYF.